This T cell receptor (beta chain) was captured in a study of blood T cells in healthy people across ages. In regard to this clonotype: What it binds is unknown.

Trimming left V 7 bases short and J 6 bases short, with 18 bases between. Germline V gives CDR1 MNHEY, CDR2 SVGAGI. This CDR3 has 14 amino acids. Alongside a J-beta primer mix, a sample-barcoded 5' primer served in a second PCR lasting roughly 6 to 12 cycles. Each CDR3 protein gets one entry after TCRdb re-called the 5' RACE reads with MiXCR. The sample carries fewer than 1 million distinct CDR3 sequences, under 45% recorded once. Healthy Russian Caucasian donors spanned ages about 6 to 90 years. Every participating donor contributed about 10 milliliters of peripheral blood through a draw. General study results and limits: With age, beta diversity per million T cells declined roughly linearly, significantly by approximately 40.

Material: blood. The genes are TRBV6-5 and TRBJ1-2, with TRBD1 as a possible D gene (5 bases). This TCR derives from a man aged 60-69 years in good health. The CDR3, as DNA: TGTGCCAGCACCAGGGTTCATCCGGGCGATGGCTACACCTTC. This sequence encodes CASTRVHPGDGYTF.